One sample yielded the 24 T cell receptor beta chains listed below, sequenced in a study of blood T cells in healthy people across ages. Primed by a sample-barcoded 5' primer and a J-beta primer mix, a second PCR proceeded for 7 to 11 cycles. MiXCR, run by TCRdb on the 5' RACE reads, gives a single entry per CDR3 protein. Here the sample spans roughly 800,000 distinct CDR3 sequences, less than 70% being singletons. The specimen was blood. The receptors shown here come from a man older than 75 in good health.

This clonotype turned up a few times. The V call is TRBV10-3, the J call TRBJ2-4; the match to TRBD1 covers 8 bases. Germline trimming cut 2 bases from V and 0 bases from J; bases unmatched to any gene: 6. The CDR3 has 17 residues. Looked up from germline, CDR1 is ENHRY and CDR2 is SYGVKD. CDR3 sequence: CAISETGQGAAKNIQYF. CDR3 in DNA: TGTGCCATCAGTGAGACCGGACAGGGTGCAGCCAAAAACATTCAGTACTTC.

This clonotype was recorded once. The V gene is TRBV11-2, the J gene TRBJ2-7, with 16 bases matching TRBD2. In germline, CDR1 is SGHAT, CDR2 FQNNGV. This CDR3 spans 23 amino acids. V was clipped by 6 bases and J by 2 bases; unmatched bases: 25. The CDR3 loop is CASRPTRLEFGTSGRAIPYEQYF. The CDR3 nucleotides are TGTGCCAGCAGACCGACTAGACTTGAATTTGGGACTAGCGGGAGGGCCATCCCCTACGAGCAGTACTTC.

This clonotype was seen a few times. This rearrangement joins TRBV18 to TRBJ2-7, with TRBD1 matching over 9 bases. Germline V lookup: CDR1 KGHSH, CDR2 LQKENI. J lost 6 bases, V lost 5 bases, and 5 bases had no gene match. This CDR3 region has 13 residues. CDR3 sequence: CASSSTGGSEQYF. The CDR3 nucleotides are TGTGCCAGCTCAAGTACAGGGGGCTCCGAGCAGTACTTC.

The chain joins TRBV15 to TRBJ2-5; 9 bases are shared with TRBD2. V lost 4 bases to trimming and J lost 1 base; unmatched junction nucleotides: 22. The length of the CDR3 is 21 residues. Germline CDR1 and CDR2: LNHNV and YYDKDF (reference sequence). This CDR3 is CATSTVLRGLVKAGGQETQYF. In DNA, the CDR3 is TGTGCCACCAGCACGGTGCTCCGGGGGCTAGTGAAAGCGGGAGGCCAAGAGACCCAGTACTTC.

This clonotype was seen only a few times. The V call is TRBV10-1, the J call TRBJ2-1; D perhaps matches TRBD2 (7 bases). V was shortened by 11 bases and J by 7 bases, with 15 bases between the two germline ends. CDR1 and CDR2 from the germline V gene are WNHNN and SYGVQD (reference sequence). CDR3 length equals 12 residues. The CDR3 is CAQGEGVNEQFF. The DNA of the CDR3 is TGCGCCCAAGGGGAGGGGGTTAATGAGCAGTTCTTC.

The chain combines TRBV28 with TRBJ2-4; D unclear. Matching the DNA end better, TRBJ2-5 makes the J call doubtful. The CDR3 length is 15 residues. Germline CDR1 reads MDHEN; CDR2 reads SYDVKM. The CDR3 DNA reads TGTGCCAGCAGTAGTGGGCAGGTTAAGAGTGAGACCCAGTACTTC. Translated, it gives CASSSGQVKSETQYF.

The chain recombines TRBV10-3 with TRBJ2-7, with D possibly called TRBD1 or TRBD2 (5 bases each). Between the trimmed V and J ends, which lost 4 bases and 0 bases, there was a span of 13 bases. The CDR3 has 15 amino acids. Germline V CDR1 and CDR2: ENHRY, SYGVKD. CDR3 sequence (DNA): TGTGCCATCAGTGTAGGGACGGCCTCCTCCTACGAGCAGTACTTC. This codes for CAISVGTASSYEQYF.

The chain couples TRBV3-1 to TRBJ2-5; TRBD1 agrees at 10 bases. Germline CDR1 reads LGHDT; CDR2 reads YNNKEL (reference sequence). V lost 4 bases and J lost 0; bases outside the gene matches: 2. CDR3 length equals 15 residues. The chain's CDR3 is CASSRGQGYQETQYF. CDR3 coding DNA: TGTGCCAGCAGCCGGGGACAGGGGTACCAAGAGACCCAGTACTTC.

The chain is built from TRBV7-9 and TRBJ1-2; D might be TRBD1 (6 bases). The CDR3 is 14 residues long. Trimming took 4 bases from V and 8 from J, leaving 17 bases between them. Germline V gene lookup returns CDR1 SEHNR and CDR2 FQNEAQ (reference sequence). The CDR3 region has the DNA TGTGCCAGCAGCTCAGGGGCCAGGGGCCGCGGCTACACCTTC. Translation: CASSSGARGRGYTF.

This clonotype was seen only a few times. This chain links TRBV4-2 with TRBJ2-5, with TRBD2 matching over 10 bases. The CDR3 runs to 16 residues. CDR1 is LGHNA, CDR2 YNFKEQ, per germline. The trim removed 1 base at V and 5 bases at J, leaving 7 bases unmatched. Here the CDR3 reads CASSQVSGRARETQYF. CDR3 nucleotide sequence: TGTGCCAGCAGCCAAGTGAGCGGGAGGGCCAGGGAGACCCAGTACTTC.

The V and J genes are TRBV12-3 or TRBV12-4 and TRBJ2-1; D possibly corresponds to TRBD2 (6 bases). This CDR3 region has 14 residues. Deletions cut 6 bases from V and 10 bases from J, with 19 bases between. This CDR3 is CASSSGSGSYEQFF. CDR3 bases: TGTGCCAGCAGCTCCGGTAGCGGCTCCTACGAGCAGTTCTTC.

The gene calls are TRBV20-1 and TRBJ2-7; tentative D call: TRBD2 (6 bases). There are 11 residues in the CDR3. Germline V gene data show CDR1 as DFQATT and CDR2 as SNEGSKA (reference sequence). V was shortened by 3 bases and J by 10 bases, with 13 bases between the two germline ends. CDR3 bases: TGCAGTGCTAGGCTGGGGGAGGCCCAGTACTTC. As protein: CSARLGEAQYF.

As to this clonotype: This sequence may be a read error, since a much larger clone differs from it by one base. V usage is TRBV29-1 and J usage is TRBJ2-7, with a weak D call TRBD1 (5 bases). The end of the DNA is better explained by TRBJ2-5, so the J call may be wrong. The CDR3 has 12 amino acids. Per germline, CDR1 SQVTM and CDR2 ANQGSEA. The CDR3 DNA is TGCAGCGCCCATACAGGATCGGAGACCCAGTACTTC. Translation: CSAHTGSETQYF.

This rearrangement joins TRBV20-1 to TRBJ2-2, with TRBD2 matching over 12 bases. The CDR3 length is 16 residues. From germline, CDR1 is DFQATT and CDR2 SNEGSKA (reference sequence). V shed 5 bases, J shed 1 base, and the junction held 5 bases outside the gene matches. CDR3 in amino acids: CSAFGLAGRNTGELFF. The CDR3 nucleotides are TGCAGTGCTTTTGGACTAGCGGGAAGGAACACCGGGGAGCTGTTTTTT.

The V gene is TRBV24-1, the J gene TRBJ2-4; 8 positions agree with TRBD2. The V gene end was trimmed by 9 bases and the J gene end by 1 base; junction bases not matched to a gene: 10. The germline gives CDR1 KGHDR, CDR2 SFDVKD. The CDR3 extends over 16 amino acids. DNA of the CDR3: TGTGCCACCGCCCCATCGGGACTAGGGGCCAAAAACATTCAGTACTTC. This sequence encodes CATAPSGLGAKNIQYF.

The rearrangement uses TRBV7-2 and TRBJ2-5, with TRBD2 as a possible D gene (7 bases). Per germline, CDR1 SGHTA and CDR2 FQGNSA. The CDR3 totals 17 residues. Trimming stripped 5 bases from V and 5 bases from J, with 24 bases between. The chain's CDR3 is CASSPRQRGAAGETQYF. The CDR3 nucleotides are TGTGCCAGCAGCCCTAGGCAACGGGGGGCCGCAGGGGAGACCCAGTACTTC.

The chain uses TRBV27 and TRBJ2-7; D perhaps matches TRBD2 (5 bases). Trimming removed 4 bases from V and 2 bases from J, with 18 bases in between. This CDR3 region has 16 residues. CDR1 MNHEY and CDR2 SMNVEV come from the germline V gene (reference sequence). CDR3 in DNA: TGTGCCAGCAGTTCTCCTGGCCAAGGGAGTCCCTACGAGCAGTACTTC. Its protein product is CASSSPGQGSPYEQYF.

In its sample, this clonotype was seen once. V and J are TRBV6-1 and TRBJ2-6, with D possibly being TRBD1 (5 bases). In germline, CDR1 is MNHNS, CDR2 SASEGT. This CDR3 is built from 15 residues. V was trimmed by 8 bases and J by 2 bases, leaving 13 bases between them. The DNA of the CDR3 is TGTGCCAGCGGGGCCCTTGGGGCTGGGGCCAACGTCCTGACTTTC. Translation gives CASGALGAGANVLTF.

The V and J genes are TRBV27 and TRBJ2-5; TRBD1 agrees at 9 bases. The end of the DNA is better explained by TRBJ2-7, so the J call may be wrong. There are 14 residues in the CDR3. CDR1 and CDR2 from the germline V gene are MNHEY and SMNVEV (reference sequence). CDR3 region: CASSWRDRVNEQYF. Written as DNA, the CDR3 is TGTGCCAGCAGTTGGCGGGACAGGGTCAACGAGCAGTACTTC.

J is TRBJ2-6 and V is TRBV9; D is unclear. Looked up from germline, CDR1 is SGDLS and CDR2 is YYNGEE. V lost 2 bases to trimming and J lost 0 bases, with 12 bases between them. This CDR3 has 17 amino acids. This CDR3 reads CASSVYPQVSGANVLTF. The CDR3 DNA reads TGTGCCAGCAGCGTCTATCCCCAGGTCTCTGGGGCCAACGTCCTGACTTTC.

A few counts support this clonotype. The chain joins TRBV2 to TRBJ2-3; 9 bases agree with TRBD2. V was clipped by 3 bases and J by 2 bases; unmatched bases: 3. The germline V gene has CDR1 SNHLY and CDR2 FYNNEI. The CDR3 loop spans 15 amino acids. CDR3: CASSDSGGPTDTQYF. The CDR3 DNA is TGTGCCAGCAGTGATAGCGGGGGCCCCACAGATACGCAGTATTTT.

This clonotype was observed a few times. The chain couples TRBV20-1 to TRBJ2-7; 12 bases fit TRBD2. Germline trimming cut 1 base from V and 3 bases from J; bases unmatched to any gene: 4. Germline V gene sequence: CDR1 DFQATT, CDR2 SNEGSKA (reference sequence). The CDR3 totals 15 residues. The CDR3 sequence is CSARGASGRVYEQYF. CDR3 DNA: TGCAGTGCTAGAGGGGCTAGCGGGAGGGTCTACGAGCAGTACTTC.

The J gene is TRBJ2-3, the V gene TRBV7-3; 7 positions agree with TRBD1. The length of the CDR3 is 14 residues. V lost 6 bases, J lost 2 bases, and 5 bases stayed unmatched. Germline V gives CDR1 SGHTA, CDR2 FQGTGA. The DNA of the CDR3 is TGTGCCAGCAGGCAGACAGGGTTCACAGATACGCAGTATTTT. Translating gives CASRQTGFTDTQYF.

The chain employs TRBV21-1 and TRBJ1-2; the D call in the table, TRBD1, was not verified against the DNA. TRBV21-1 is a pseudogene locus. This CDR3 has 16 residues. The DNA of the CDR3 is TGTGCCAGCAGCAAAGCTAGACGGACGGGAACGGATGGCTACACCTTC. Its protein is CASSKARRTGTDGYTF.